This T cell receptor (beta chain) was recovered during a study of blood T cell repertoires in COVID-19. Method: immunoSEQ multiplex PCR; TCRdb's copy keeps in-frame clones and lacks some. The sample lists around 340,000 clones; around 88% were seen once. This clone showed up just a few times. This receptor was obtained from a woman aged 60 to 75 with COVID-19, enrolled during active disease. Sequencing was performed on peripheral blood.

The CDR3 reads CASSRGYNEQFF. CDR3 nucleotides: TGTGCCAGCAGCCGAGGATACAATGAGCAGTTCTTC. This sequence joins TRBV13 and TRBJ2-1; D unclear. Germline CDR1 reads PRHDT; CDR2 reads FYEKMQ (reference sequence). The CDR3 spans 12 residues. V was shortened by 5 bases and J by 4 bases, with 6 bases between the two germline ends.